Listed here are 21 T cell receptor beta chains from one sample, sequenced in a study of T cell responses to AZD1222 COVID-19 vaccine. Generated by immunoSEQ multiplex PCR, the TCRdb table keeps only in-frame clones and is missing some. The repertoire has about 180,000 clones, roughly nine tenths of them found once; the top ten carry about 2.8%. The sequencing used peripheral blood, collected on day 0 of AZD1222 vaccination. These receptors were obtained from an adult in good health.

This chain connects TRBV28 to TRBJ2-6; D gene ambiguous. V was pared by 8 bases and J by 0 bases, with 8 bases between. The CDR3 length is 14 residues. The germline gives CDR1 MDHEN, CDR2 SYDVKM. The CDR3 spells CASVGISGANVLTF. CDR3 DNA: TGTGCCAGCGTGGGGATCTCTGGGGCCAACGTCCTGACTTTC.

The rearrangement joins TRBV15 to TRBJ2-3, with D uncertain. CDR3 length: 13 amino acids. The germline CDR1 and CDR2 sequences are LNHNV and YYDKDF (reference sequence). V was shortened by 5 bases and J by 4 bases, with 10 bases between the two germline ends. CDR3 sequence reads: CATSSEIPDTQYF. The CDR3 DNA reads TGTGCCACCAGCTCAGAGATCCCAGATACGCAGTATTTT.

V usage is TRBV29-1 and J usage is TRBJ2-1; D uncertain. Trimming removed 6 bases from V and 0 bases from J, with 3 bases in between. CDR3 size: 11 residues. In germline, CDR1 is SQVTM, CDR2 ANQGSEA. CDR3 DNA: TGCAGCGTGAACTCCTACAATGAGCAGTTCTTC. It yields the protein CSVNSYNEQFF.

This chain joins TRBV12-3 or TRBV12-4 and TRBJ2-1; D unresolved. The CDR3 is made up of 13 amino acids. Deletions cut 8 bases from V and 5 bases from J, with 13 bases between. The CDR3 nucleotides are TGTGCCAGCGGTCAAGGACCCCACAATGAGCAGTTCTTC. This encodes CASGQGPHNEQFF.

The chain is built from TRBV9 and TRBJ1-1; 9 nucleotides match TRBD1. The CDR3 has 13 residues. The germline V gene encodes CDR1 SGDLS and CDR2 YYNGEE. Trimming removed 4 bases from V and 10 bases from J; junction bases left unmatched: 8. CDR3 loop: CASSQDRGIGAFF. The CDR3 DNA reads TGTGCCAGCAGCCAAGACAGGGGGATTGGAGCTTTCTTT.

To note about this clone: The junction does not match germline at one end; this may be a read error. The V gene is TRBV15, the J gene TRBJ1-4; D is possibly TRBD1 (6 bases). The CDR3 is made up of 14 amino acids. Germline lookup yields CDR1 LNHNV and CDR2 YYDKDF (reference sequence). As DNA, the CDR3 is TGTGCCACCAACAGAGGGGGGAGTAATGAAAAACTGTTTTTT. Its translation: CATNRGGSNEKLFF.

The CDR3 sequence: CASSFVGTGTLNEQFF. The CDR3 nucleotides are TGTGCCAGCAGCTTTGTTGGGACGGGGACGTTGAATGAGCAGTTCTTC. V usage is TRBV5-6 and J usage is TRBJ2-1; either TRBD1 or TRBD2 may fit D (5 bases each). Looked up from germline, CDR1 is SGHDT and CDR2 is YYEEEE. Trimming took 2 bases from V and 7 from J, leaving 19 bases between them. The CDR3 runs to 16 residues. The full variable domain, completed using reference TRBV5-6 and TRBJ2-1, is DAGVTQSPTHLIKTRGQQVTLRCSPKSGHDTVSWYQQALGQGPQFIFQYYEEEERQRGNFPDRFSGHQFPNYSSELNVNALLLGDSALYLCASSFVGTGTLNEQFFGPGTRLTVL.

The chain is built from TRBV14 and TRBJ1-1; TRBD1 matches 7 bases. The germline V gene encodes CDR1 SGHDN and CDR2 FVKESK. The CDR3 loop spans 15 amino acids. The V segment lost 1 base and the J segment 5 bases; nucleotides outside the gene matches: 7. The CDR3 DNA reads TGTGCCAGCAGCCAAGCGACAGGGTGGGGGACTGAAGCTTTCTTT. Protein sequence: CASSQATGWGTEAFF.

J is TRBJ2-1 and V is TRBV7-6, with 9 positions matching TRBD2. This CDR3 spans 15 amino acids. V shed 1 base and J 8 bases; nucleotides not matched to a gene: 6. Germline values: CDR1 SGHVS, CDR2 FNYEAQ. CDR3 nucleotide sequence: TGTGCCAGCAGCTTAGTTAGCGGGAGTAGCGATGAGCAGTTCTTC. It translates to CASSLVSGSSDEQFF.

The chain is built from TRBV4-1 and TRBJ1-2, with 7 bases fitting TRBD1. Germline V gene lookup returns CDR1 MGHRA and CDR2 YSYEKL. V was clipped by 2 bases and J by 4 bases; unmatched bases: 4. This CDR3 region has 14 residues. CDR3: CASSQTGAGYGYTF. The CDR3 DNA reads as TGCGCCAGCAGCCAAACAGGGGCAGGCTATGGCTACACCTTC.

The DNA for the CDR3 is TGTGCCAGCAGTGAAGCCTCAACGGGGACTTGGAATGAAAAACTGTTTTTT. It yields the protein CASSEASTGTWNEKLFF. The chain links TRBV6-1 to TRBJ1-4; possibly TRBD1 for D (5 bases). This CDR3 contains 17 residues. Germline CDR1 reads MNHNS; CDR2 reads SASEGT. V was cut by 0 bases and J by 5 bases, with 16 bases left in between.

The V call is TRBV2, the J call TRBJ1-1; D gene uncertain. V was shortened by 8 bases and J by 5 bases, with 9 bases between the two germline ends. Germline V gene lookup returns CDR1 SNHLY and CDR2 FYNNEI. The CDR3 has 11 residues. The CDR3 loop reads CASEGLTEAFF. The DNA of the CDR3 is TGTGCCAGCGAGGGTTTGACTGAAGCTTTCTTT.

This clone was seen a handful of times. The CDR3 spells CAISDPNRGRQFF. Written as DNA, the CDR3 is TGTGCCATCAGTGACCCTAACAGGGGGAGGCAGTTCTTC. The chain joins TRBV10-3 to TRBJ2-1; 8 nucleotides match TRBD1. Germline CDR1 and CDR2: ENHRY and SYGVKD. J lost 12 bases, V lost 3 bases, and 7 bases had no gene match. The CDR3 sequence is 13 residues long.

The chain combines TRBV6-1 with TRBJ1-1, with a weak D call TRBD1 (5 bases). The V end was cut by 3 bases, the J end by 4 bases, with 15 bases between. The germline gives CDR1 MNHNS, CDR2 SASEGT. The CDR3 loop spans 15 amino acids. The CDR3 coding sequence is TGTGCCAGCAGTGATACAGGTGCTCGGGGCACTGAAGCTTTCTTT. This sequence encodes CASSDTGARGTEAFF.

The chain joins TRBV2 to TRBJ1-2; no clear D. This CDR3 comprises 14 residues. CDR1 and CDR2 from the germline V gene are SNHLY and FYNNEI. V was clipped by 4 bases and J by 5 bases, with 14 bases between them. The DNA for the CDR3 is TGTGCCAGCAGTGGGGTTCCTGATCAGTATGGCTACACCTTC. It specifies CASSGVPDQYGYTF.

The chain carries TRBV7-9 and TRBJ1-1, with a weak D call TRBD1 (5 bases). Germline V gene lookup returns CDR1 SEHNR and CDR2 FQNEAQ (reference sequence). With 7 bases removed from V and 1 base from J, the gap between germline ends came to 10 bases. This CDR3 has 13 residues. CDR3 residues: CASKTQGNTEAFF. The CDR3 bases are TGTGCCAGCAAAACGCAGGGGAACACTGAAGCTTTCTTT.

The chain is built from TRBV28 and TRBJ1-1; the D is unclear. The V gene's germline CDR1 is MDHEN and CDR2 SYDVKM. The CDR3 covers 13 residues. Trimming shortened V by 7 bases and J by 2 bases, and 11 bases separated the two germline ends. In DNA form, the CDR3 reads TGTGCCAGCATCTCACGGACTAACACTGAAGCTTTCTTT. Translation gives CASISRTNTEAFF.

V is TRBV6-5 and J is TRBJ1-2; D is perhaps TRBD1 (5 bases). In germline, CDR1 is MNHEY, CDR2 SVGAGI. The CDR3 extends over 11 amino acids. V shed 2 bases and J shed 10 bases, with 8 bases lying between them. The CDR3 DNA is TGTGCCAGCAGTTACCAGGACATCTACACCTTC. Its protein is CASSYQDIYTF.

This clone was picked up a small number of times. This chain links TRBV7-2 with TRBJ1-5; D unclear. This CDR3 spans 13 amino acids. From germline, CDR1 is SGHTA and CDR2 FQGNSA. Trimming stripped 5 bases from V and 0 bases from J, with 5 bases between. DNA for the CDR3: TGTGCCAGCAGCCCCTCTAGCAATCAGCCCCAGCATTTT. This gives the protein CASSPSSNQPQHF.

J is TRBJ1-3 and V is TRBV30; D is perhaps TRBD1 (5 bases). There are 16 residues in the CDR3. V was cut by 1 base and J by 2 bases, with 15 bases left in between. CDR1 is GTSNPN and CDR2 is SVGIG in the germline V gene (reference sequence). The CDR3 protein is CAWSATGTIAGNTIYF. CDR3 nucleotide sequence: TGTGCCTGGAGTGCTACTGGGACCATAGCTGGAAACACCATATATTTT.

V and J are TRBV5-4 and TRBJ2-7; 7 bases match TRBD2. The CDR3 runs to 16 residues. Germline V gene data show CDR1 as SGHNT and CDR2 as YYREEE (reference sequence). Trimming cost V 1 base and J 3 bases; bases outside gene matches: 10. CDR3: CASSLMWAGEIYEQYF. The CDR3 DNA is TGTGCCAGCAGCTTGATGTGGGCGGGGGAGATCTACGAGCAGTACTTC.